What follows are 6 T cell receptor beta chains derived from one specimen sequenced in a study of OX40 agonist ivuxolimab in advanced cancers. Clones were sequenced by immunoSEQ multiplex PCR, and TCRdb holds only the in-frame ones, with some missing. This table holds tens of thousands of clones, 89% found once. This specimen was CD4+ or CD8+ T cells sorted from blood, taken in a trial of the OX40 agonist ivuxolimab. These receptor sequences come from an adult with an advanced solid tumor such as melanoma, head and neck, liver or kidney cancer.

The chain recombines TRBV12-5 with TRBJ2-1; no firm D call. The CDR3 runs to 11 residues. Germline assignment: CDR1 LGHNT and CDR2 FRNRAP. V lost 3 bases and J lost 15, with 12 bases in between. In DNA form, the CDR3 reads TGTGCTAGTGGTTTAGGCCCCAGCCGGTTCTTC. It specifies CASGLGPSRFF.

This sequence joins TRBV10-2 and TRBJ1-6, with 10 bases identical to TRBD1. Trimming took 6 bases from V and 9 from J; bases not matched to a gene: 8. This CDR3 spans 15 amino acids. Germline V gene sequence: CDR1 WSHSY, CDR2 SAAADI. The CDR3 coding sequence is TGCGCCAGCAGCCTTACGACAGGGGGCGGTTCACCCCTCCACTTT. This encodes CASSLTTGGGSPLHF.

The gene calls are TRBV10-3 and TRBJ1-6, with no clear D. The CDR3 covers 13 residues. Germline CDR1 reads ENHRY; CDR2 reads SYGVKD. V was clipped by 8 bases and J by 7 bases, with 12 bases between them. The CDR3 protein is CAISREPNSPLHF. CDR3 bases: TGTGCCATCTCCCGGGAGCCCAATTCACCCCTCCACTTT.

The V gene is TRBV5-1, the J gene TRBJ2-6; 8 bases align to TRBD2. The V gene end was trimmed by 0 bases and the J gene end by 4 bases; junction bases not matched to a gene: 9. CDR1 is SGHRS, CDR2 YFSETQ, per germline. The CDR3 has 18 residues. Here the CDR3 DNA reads TGCGCCAGCAGCTTGGCCGGAGCGGGAGAGTCAGGGGCCAACGTCCTGACTTTC. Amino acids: CASSLAGAGESGANVLTF.

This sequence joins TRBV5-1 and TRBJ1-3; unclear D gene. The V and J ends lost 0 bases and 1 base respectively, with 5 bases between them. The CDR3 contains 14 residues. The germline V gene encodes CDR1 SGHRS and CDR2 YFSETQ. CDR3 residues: CASSLDPSGNTIYF. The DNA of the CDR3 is TGCGCCAGCAGCTTGGACCCTTCTGGAAACACCATATATTTT. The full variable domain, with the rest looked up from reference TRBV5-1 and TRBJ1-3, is KAGVTQTPRYLIKTRGQQVTLSCSPISGHRSVSWYQQTPGQGLQFLFEYFSETQRNKGNFPGRFSGRQFSNSRSEMNVSTLELGDSALYLCASSLDPSGNTIYFGEGSWLTVV.

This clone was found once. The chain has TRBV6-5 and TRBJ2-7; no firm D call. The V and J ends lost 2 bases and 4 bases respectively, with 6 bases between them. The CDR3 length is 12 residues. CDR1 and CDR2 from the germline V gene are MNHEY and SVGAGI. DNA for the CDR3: TGTGCCAGCAGTTACGCCCAATACGAGCAGTACTTC. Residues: CASSYAQYEQYF.